This T cell receptor (beta chain) was documented in a study of PD-L1 blockade in urothelial cancer. Study context: The patients first took atezolizumab in 2014, receiving 1,200 mg intravenously every 3 weeks. When blood samples were assessed, the median T cell count was 141,255.

TCRdb's copy holds only in-frame clones and misses some; the assay was immunoSEQ multiplex PCR. The data contain about 41,000 clones, more than 75% of them singletons. The count of this clone is one. Indicated time point: peripheral blood 6 weeks after treatment start. Sample numbers ranged from 1 to 8 per patient, encompassing pretreatment and on-treatment collections. The sequence was obtained from a man between 65 and 79 years old with urothelial cancer. This sample comprised PBMCs, obtained around atezolizumab (anti-PD-L1) treatment.

The DNA of the CDR3 is TGTGCCTGGACCATCCCCGGGCGGGGGAATCAGCCCCAGCATTTT. This codes for CAWTIPGRGNQPQHF. This sequence joins TRBV30 and TRBJ1-5; TRBD1 is a possible D gene (5 bases). V was shortened by 4 bases and J by 4 bases, with 17 bases between the two germline ends. CDR3 length: 15 residues. Looked up from germline, CDR1 is GTSNPN and CDR2 is SVGIG (reference sequence). Together with reference TRBV30 and TRBJ1-5, the CDR3 gives the full variable domain: SQTIHQWPATLVQPVGSPLSLECTVEGTSNPNLYWYRQAAGRGLQLLFYSVGIGQISSEVPQNLSASRPQDRQFILSSKKLLLSDSGFYLCAWTIPGRGNQPQHFGDGTRLSIL.